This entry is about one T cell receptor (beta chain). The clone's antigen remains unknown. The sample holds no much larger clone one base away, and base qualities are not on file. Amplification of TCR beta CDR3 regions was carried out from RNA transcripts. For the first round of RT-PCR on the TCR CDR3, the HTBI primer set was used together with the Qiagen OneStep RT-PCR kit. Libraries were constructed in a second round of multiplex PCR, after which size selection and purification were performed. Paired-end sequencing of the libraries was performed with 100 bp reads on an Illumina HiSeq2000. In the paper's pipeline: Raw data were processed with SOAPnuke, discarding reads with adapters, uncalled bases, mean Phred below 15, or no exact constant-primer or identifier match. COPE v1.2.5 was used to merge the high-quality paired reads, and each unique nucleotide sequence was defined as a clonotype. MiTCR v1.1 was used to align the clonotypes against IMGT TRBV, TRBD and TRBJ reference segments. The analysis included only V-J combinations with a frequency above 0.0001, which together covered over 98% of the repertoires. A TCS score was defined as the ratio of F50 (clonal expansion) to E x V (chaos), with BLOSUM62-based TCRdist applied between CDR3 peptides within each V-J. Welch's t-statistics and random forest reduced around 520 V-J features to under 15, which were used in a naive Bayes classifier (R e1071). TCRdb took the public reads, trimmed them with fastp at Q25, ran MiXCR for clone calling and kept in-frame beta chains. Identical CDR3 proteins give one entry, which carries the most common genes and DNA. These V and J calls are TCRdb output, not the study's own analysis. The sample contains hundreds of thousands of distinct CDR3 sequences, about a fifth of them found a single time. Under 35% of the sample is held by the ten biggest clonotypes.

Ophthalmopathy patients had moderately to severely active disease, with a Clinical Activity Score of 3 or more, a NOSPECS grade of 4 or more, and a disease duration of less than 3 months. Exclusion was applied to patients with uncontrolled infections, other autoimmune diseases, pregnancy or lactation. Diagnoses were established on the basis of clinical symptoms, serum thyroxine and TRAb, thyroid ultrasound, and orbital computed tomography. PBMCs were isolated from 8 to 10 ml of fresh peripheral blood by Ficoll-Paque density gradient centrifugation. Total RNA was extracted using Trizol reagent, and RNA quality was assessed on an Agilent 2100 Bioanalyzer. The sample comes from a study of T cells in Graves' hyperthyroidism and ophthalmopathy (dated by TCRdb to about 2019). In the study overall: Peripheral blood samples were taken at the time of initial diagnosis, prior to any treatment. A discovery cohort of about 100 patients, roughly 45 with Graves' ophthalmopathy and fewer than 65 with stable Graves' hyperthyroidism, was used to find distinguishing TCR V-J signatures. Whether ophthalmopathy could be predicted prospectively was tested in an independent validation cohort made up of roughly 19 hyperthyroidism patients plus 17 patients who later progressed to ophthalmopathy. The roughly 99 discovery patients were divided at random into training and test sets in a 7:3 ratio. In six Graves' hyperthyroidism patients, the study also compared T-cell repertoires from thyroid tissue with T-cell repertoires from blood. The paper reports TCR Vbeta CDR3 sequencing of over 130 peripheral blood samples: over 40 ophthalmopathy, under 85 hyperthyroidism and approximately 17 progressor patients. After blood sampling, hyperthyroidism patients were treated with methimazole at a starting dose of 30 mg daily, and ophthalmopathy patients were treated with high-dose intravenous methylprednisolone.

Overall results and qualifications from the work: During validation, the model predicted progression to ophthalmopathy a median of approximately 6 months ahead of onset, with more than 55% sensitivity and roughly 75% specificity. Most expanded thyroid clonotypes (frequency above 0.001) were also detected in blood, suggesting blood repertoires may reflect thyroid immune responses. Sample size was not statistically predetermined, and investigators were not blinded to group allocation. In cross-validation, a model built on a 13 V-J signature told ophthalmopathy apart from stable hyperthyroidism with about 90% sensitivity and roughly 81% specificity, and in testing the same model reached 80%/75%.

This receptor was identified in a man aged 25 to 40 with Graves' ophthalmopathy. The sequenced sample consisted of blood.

The DNA is as follows: TGTGCCAGCGGGGGTCGAGGGCGGGGGCAAAATACGCAGTATTTT. This encodes CASGGRGRGQNTQYF. The chain is made from TRBV7-2 and TRBJ2-3; possibly the D gene is TRBD2, per 7 matching bases. The CDR3 runs 15 amino acids, cysteine and phenylalanine included. Just CDR3 DNA is preserved here, 45 bases in frame from base 1. According to the germline V gene, CDR1 reads SGHTA and CDR2 reads FQGNSA. The V end loses 8 bases and the J end loses 7 bases, and a stretch of 22 bases separates them.